Presented here are 20 T cell receptor beta chains from one specimen sequenced in a study of Ad26.COV2.S vaccination and SARS-CoV-2 variants. Treatment defined: roughly 19 received Ad26.COV2.S at low or high dose, single or two shots; a few received placebo; per-sample allocation not given. Each sample was drawn 63 days after the first injection (of vaccine or placebo). Assay: immunoSEQ multiplex PCR; the TCRdb copy retains only in-frame clones and omits some. The sample shows under 600,000 clones, about 89% of them seen only once. The specimen was peripheral blood, collected in a trial of Ad26.COV2.S vaccine versus placebo. The receptors shown here come from a person between 18 and 65 years old who received the Ad26.COV2.S COVID-19 vaccine or a placebo.

This chain joins TRBV9 and TRBJ2-7; D gene unclear. The CDR3 runs 13 residues. CDR1 SGDLS and CDR2 YYNGEE come from the germline V gene. The V gene lost 0 bases and the J gene lost 2 bases, with 6 bases spanning the gap. CDR3 protein: CASSVGGPYEQYF. DNA for the CDR3: TGTGCCAGCAGCGTAGGGGGTCCCTACGAGCAGTACTTC.

The rearrangement links TRBV14 to TRBJ2-7; 7 bases fit TRBD2. The length of the CDR3 is 13 residues. Losses at the gene ends were 4 bases for V and 5 bases for J; bases not matched to a gene: 5. CDR1 and CDR2 from the germline V gene are SGHDN and FVKESK. The CDR3 spells CASSRSGVNEQYF. The DNA of the CDR3 is TGTGCCAGCAGCCGAAGCGGGGTGAACGAGCAGTACTTC. The full variable domain, completed using reference TRBV14 and TRBJ2-7, is EAGVTQFPSHSVIEKGQTVTLRCDPISGHDNLYWYRRVMGKEIKFLLHFVKESKQDESGMPNNRFLAERTGGTYSTLKVQPAELEDSGVYFCASSRSGVNEQYFGPGTRLTVT.

The chain employs TRBV7-3 and TRBJ2-2, with unresolved D. V lost 0 bases to trimming and J lost 6 bases, with 2 bases between them. This CDR3 region has 12 residues. Per germline, CDR1 SGHTA and CDR2 FQGTGA. This chain's CDR3 is CASSLTAGELFF. CDR3 nucleotide sequence: TGTGCCAGCAGCTTAACTGCCGGGGAGCTGTTTTTT.

CDR3 sequence: CASRTSGGASGEQFF. The CDR3 DNA follows: TGTGCCAGCAGGACTAGCGGGGGGGCCTCGGGAGAGCAGTTCTTC. The V and J genes are TRBV6-5 and TRBJ2-1; TRBD2 matches 14 bases. The CDR3 is made up of 15 amino acids. The V and J ends lost 6 bases and 10 bases, in that order; junction bases with no gene match: 8. Germline V CDR1 and CDR2: MNHEY, SVGAGI.

The rearrangement links TRBV5-1 to TRBJ2-1; 13 bases are a match to TRBD2. The V gene end was trimmed by 0 bases and the J gene end by 7 bases; junction bases not matched to a gene: 7. The CDR3 spans 17 residues. Germline V lookup: CDR1 SGHRS, CDR2 YFSETQ. This chain's CDR3 is CASSLAVLAGGPNEQFF. The CDR3 nucleotides read TGCGCCAGCAGCTTGGCCGTACTAGCGGGAGGGCCGAATGAGCAGTTCTTC.

V and J are TRBV5-5 and TRBJ1-5; D unclear. The CDR3 has 14 residues. Germline V gives CDR1 SGHKS, CDR2 YYEKEE (reference sequence). V dropped 0 bases and J dropped 3 bases, with 7 bases sitting between them. The CDR3 spells CASSLVGNNQPQHF. The DNA of the CDR3 is TGTGCCAGCAGCTTGGTAGGGAACAATCAGCCCCAGCATTTT.

The V call is TRBV9, the J call TRBJ1-1, with D possibly matching TRBD1 (6 bases). V dropped 3 bases and J dropped 5 bases, with 11 bases sitting between them. Germline V lookup: CDR1 SGDLS, CDR2 YYNGEE. This CDR3 is built from 13 residues. CDR3 loop: CASSALRGTEAFF. In DNA form, the CDR3 reads TGTGCCAGCAGCGCCCTAAGGGGGACTGAAGCTTTCTTT.

The V and J genes are TRBV6-6 and TRBJ2-3; D gene ambiguous. The V gene's germline CDR1 is MNHNY and CDR2 SVGAGI (reference sequence). The CDR3 has 10 amino acids. The V gene lost 5 bases and the J gene lost 7 bases, with 4 bases spanning the gap. The CDR3 coding sequence is TGTGCCAGCAGTCAGAATACGCAGTATTTT. Residues: CASSQNTQYF.

This sequence joins TRBV27 and TRBJ2-1; D tentatively fits TRBD1 or TRBD2 (6 bases each). Germline CDR1 and CDR2: MNHEY and SMNVEV (reference sequence). V lost 6 bases and J 1 base, leaving 10 bases between the germline ends. The CDR3 has 14 residues. The chain's CDR3 is CASRRGPSYNEQFF. The DNA of the CDR3 is TGTGCCAGCAGACGGGGGCCATCCTACAATGAGCAGTTCTTC.

This clone was seen a few times. This rearrangement joins TRBV7-9 to TRBJ1-2; D remains unclear. CDR1 and CDR2 from the germline V gene are SEHNR and FQNEAQ (reference sequence). The CDR3 spans 16 residues. V lost 5 bases and J lost 5, with 21 bases in between. Here the CDR3 reads CASSTVRDDGLYGYTF. In DNA form, the CDR3 reads TGTGCCAGCAGCACCGTTCGGGATGACGGCCTTTATGGCTACACCTTC.

The chain carries TRBV20-1 and TRBJ2-1; D gene ambiguous. Germline V gives CDR1 DFQATT, CDR2 SNEGSKA (reference sequence). V lost 3 bases and J lost 8, with 14 bases in between. CDR3 size: 13 residues. CDR3 nucleotide sequence: TGCAGTGCTAGTTTCACCGCGCTTGATGAGCAGTTCTTC. Its protein product is CSASFTALDEQFF.

This chain joins TRBV12-3 or TRBV12-4 and TRBJ2-7; the D gene is possibly TRBD2 (6 bases). The CDR3 loop spans 13 amino acids. The ends were cut back, 4 bases at V and 2 bases at J, with 9 bases in the middle. DNA of the CDR3: TGTGCCAGCAGTTACGGGGGACCCTACGAGCAGTACTTC. It codes for CASSYGGPYEQYF.

The chain is built from TRBV19 and TRBJ1-1, with no clear D. The CDR3 loop spans 14 amino acids. Germline V gene lookup returns CDR1 LNHDA and CDR2 SQIVND (reference sequence). Trimming pared 6 bases from V and 1 base from J, leaving 12 bases between. The CDR3 DNA follows: TGTGCCAGTAGCGTGGAGTGGAGGAACACTGAAGCTTTCTTT. This encodes CASSVEWRNTEAFF.

The chain recombines TRBV20-1 with TRBJ2-5; the match to TRBD1 covers 11 bases. Germline V CDR1 and CDR2: DFQATT, SNEGSKA (reference sequence). V shed 3 bases and J 2 bases; nucleotides not matched to a gene: 8. This CDR3 region has 16 residues. CDR3 bases: TGCAGTGCTAGTCGGTATGGGACAGGGGGTCAAGAGACCCAGTACTTC. As protein: CSASRYGTGGQETQYF.

In DNA form, the CDR3 reads TGTGCCAGCAGCTTAGCGCTTGGAAAGAGCTCCTACGAGCAGTACTTC. Translating gives CASSLALGKSSYEQYF. The V call is TRBV7-9, the J call TRBJ2-7; D is undetermined. The CDR3 sequence is 16 residues long. The V end was cut by 0 bases, the J end by 0 bases, with 12 bases between. The germline V gene has CDR1 SEHNR and CDR2 FQNEAQ (reference sequence).

The V gene is TRBV4-2, the J gene TRBJ2-1; 11 positions agree with TRBD1. In germline, CDR1 is LGHNA, CDR2 YNFKEQ. V was clipped by 4 bases and J by 3 bases; unmatched bases: 2. The CDR3 is 15 residues long. The CDR3 spells CASSRGTGGYNEQFF. Here the CDR3 DNA reads TGTGCCAGCAGCCGCGGGACAGGGGGCTACAATGAGCAGTTCTTC.

With regard to this clone: This CDR3 is also generated by other DNA sequences in the sample. This rearrangement joins TRBV12-3 or TRBV12-4 to TRBJ1-5; D possibly corresponds to TRBD1 (6 bases). The V gene lost 6 bases and the J gene lost 4 bases, with 10 bases spanning the gap. The CDR3 has 13 residues. The CDR3 spells CASSYRGNQPQHF. The CDR3 DNA reads as TGTGCCAGCAGCTATAGGGGGAATCAGCCCCAGCATTTT.

The V and J genes are TRBV7-3 and TRBJ2-2; 9 nucleotides agree with TRBD1. CDR1 SGHTA and CDR2 FQGTGA come from the germline V gene. The ends lost 5 bases at V and 8 bases at J; junction bases unmatched: 9. The CDR3 contains 15 residues. The CDR3: CASSTLNRGRGELFF. CDR3 DNA sequence: TGTGCCAGCAGCACATTAAACAGGGGGCGAGGGGAGCTGTTTTTT.

The rearrangement joins TRBV11-1 to TRBJ2-1, with 10 bases lining up with TRBD2. The germline V gene encodes CDR1 SGHAT and CDR2 FQDESV (reference sequence). V lost 1 base to trimming and J lost 5 bases; unmatched junction nucleotides: 5. The CDR3 extends over 16 amino acids. CDR3 nucleotide sequence: TGTGCCAGCAGCTTAGGGGTAGCGGGAGGTGACAATGAGCAGTTCTTC. Translated, it gives CASSLGVAGGDNEQFF.

The chain joins TRBV7-9 to TRBJ1-4; D ambiguous. Germline-derived CDR1 and CDR2 are SEHNR and FQNEAQ (reference sequence). The CDR3 is 14 residues long. With 5 bases removed from V and 6 bases from J, the gap between germline ends came to 13 bases. The DNA of the CDR3 is TGTGCCAGCAGCCCGGCAGCAGACTATGAAAAACTGTTTTTT. Protein sequence: CASSPAADYEKLFF.